The T cell receptor beta chain described here comes from a study of T cell changes during pregnancy in multiple sclerosis. The table came from immunoSEQ multiplex PCR; TCRdb's copy has only in-frame clones and leaves some out. The sample contains under 150,000 clones, approximately 96% of which appear only once. The ends lost 1 base at V and 7 bases at J; junction bases unmatched: 9. This CDR3 contains 15 residues. Germline values: CDR1 LNHDA, CDR2 SQIVND (reference sequence). The starting material was peripheral blood, obtained after pregnancy. The V gene is TRBV19, the J gene TRBJ2-7; 8 bases are shared with TRBD1. This sequence originates from a female donor with multiple sclerosis, enrolled in a pregnancy study. CDR3 DNA: TGTGCCAGTAGTATAGGGACAGGGCCCCCTTCGGAGCAGTACTTC. Its protein is CASSIGTGPPSEQYF. Full variable domain (outside the CDR3, taken from reference TRBV19 and TRBJ2-7): DGGITQSPKYLFRKEGQNVTLSCEQNLNHDAMYWYRQDPGQGLRLIYYSQIVNDFQKGDIAEGYSVSREKKESFPLTVTSAQKNPTAFYLCASSIGTGPPSEQYFGPGTRLTVT.